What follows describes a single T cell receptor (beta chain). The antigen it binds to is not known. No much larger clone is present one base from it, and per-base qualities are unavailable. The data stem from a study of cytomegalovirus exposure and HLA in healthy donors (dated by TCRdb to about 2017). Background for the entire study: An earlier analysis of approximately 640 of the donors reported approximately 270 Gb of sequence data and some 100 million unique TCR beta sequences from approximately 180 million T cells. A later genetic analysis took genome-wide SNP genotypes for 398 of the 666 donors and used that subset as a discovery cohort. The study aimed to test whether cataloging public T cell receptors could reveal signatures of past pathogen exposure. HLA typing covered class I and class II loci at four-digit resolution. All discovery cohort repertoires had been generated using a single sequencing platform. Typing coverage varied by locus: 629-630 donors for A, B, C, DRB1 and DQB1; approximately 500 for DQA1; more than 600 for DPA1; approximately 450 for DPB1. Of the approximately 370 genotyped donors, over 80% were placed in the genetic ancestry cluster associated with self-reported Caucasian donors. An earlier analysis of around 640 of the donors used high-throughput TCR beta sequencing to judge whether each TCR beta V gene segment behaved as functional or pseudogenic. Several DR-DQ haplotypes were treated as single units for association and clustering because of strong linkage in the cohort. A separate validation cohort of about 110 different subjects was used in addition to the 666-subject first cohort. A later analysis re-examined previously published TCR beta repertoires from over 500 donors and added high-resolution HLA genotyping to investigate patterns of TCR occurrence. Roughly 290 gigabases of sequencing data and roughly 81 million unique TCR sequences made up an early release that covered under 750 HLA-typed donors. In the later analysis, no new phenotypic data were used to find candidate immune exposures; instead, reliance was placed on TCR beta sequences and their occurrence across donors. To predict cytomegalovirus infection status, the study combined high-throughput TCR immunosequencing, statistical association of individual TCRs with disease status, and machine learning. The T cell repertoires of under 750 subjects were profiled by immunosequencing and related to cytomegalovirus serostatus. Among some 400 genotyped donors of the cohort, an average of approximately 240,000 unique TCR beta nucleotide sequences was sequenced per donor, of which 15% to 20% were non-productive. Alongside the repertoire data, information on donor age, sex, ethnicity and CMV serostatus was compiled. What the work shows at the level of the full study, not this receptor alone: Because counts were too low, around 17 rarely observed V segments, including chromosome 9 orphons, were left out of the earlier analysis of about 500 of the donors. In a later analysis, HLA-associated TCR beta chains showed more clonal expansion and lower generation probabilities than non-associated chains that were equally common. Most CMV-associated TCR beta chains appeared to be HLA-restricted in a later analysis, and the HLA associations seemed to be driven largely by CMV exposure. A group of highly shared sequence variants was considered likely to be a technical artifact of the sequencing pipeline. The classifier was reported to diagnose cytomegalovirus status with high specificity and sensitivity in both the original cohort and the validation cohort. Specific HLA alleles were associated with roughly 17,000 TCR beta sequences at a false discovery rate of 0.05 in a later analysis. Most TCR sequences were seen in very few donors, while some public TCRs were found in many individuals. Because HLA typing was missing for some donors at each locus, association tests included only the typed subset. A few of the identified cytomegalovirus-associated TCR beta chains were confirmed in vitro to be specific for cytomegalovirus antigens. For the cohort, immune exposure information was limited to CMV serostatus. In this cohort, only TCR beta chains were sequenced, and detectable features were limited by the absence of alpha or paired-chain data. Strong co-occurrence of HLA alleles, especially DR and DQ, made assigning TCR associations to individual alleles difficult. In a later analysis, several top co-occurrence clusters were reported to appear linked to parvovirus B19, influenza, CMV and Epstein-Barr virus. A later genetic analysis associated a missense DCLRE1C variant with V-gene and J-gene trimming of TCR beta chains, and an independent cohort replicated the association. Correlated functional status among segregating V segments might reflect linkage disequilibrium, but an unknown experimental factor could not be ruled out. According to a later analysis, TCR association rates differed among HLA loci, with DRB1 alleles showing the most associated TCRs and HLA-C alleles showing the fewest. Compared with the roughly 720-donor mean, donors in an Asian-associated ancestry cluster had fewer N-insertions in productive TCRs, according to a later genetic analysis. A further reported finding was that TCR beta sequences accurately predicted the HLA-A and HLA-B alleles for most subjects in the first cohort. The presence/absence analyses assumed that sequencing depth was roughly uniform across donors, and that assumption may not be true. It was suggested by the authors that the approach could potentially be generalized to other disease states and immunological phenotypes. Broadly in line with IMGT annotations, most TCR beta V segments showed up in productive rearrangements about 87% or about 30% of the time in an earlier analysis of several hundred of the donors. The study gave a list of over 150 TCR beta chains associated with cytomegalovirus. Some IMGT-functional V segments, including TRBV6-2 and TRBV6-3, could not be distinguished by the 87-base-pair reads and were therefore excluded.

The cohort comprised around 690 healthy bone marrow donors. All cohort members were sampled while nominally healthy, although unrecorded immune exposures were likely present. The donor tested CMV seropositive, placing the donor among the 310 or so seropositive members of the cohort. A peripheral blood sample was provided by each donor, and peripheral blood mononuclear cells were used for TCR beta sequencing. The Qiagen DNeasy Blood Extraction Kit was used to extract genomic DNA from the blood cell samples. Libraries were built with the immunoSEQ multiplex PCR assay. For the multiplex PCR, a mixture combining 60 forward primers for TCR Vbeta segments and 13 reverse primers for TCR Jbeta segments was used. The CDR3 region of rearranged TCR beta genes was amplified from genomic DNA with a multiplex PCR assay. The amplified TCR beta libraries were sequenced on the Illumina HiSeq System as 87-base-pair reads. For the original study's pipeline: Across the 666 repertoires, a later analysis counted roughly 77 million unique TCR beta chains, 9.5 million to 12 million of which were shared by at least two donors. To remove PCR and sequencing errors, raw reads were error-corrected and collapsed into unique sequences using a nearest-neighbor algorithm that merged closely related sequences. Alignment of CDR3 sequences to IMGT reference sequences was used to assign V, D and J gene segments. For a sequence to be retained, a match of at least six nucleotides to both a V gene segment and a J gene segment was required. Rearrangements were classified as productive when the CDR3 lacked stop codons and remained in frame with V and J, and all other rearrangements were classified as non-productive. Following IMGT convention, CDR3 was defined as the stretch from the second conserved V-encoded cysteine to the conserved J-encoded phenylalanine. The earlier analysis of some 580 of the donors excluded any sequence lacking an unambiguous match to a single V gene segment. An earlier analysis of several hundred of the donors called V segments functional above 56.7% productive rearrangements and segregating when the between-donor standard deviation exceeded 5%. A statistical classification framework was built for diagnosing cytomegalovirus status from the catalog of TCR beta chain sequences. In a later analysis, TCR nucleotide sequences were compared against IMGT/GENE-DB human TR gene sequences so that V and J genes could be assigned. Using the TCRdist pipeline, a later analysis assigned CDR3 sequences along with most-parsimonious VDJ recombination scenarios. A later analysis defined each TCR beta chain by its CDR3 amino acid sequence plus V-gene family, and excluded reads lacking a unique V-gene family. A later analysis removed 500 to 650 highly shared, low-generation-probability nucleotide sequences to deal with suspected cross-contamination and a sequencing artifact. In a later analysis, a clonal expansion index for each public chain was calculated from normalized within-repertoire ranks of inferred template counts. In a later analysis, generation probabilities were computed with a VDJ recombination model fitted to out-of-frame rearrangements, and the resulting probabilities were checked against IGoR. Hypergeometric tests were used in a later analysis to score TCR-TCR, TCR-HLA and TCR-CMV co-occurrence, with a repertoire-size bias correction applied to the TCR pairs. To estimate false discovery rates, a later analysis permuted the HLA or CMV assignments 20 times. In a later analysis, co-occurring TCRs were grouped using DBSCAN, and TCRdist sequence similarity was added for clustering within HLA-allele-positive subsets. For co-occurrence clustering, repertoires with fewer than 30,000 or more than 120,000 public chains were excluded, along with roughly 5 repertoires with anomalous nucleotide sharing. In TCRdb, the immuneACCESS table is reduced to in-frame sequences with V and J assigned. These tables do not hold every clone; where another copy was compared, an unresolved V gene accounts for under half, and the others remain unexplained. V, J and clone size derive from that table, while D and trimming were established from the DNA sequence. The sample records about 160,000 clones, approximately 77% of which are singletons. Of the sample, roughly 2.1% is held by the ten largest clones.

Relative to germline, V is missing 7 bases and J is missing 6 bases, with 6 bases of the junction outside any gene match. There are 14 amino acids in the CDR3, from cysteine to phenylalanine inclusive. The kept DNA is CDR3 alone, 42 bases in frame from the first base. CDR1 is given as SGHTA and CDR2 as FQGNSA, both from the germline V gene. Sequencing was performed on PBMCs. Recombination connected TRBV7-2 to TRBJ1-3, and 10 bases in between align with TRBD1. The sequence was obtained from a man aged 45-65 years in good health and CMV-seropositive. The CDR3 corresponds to CASNPGTGVNTIYF. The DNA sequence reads TGTGCCAGCAACCCTGGGACAGGGGTAAACACCATATATTTT.